This T cell receptor (beta chain) was observed in a study of Graves' ophthalmopathy and Graves' hyperthyroidism. Study outcomes and limitations: Blood samples also showed most expanded thyroid clonotypes exceeding 0.001 frequency.

As for this clonotype: Its cognate antigen is unknown. The junction shows a germline mismatch at one end, possibly a read error.

RNA transcripts were the source from which TCR beta CDR3 regions were amplified. HTBI primers were employed in first-round RT-PCR, then a second-round multiplex PCR followed. TCRdb analysed the multiplex PCR reads with MiXCR anew, one entry per CDR3 protein. This sample has almost 40,000 distinct CDR3 sequences, with roughly 50% found just once. The CDR3 contains 15 residues. In germline, CDR1 is DFQATT, CDR2 SNEGSKA (reference sequence). Sequenced material: peripheral blood. The chain links TRBV20-1 to TRBJ2-2; 11 nucleotides match TRBD2. This clonotype was sampled from an adult woman with stable Graves' hyperthyroidism. The CDR3 spells CSARLAGGLSRELLF. Here the CDR3 DNA reads TGCAGTGCTAGGCTAGCGGGAGGCCTCTCCCGGGAGCTGCTTTTT.